These 27 T cell receptor beta chains share one sample of origin, sequenced in a study of cytomegalovirus exposure and HLA in healthy donors. Assay: immunoSEQ multiplex PCR; the TCRdb copy retains only in-frame clones and omits some. The sample shows more than 120,000 clones, 80% to 90% of them seen only once. Sequenced material: PBMCs. These receptors all stem from a young man in good health and CMV-seropositive.

This clone has just one count. The chain carries TRBV5-1 and TRBJ2-7; TRBD1 matches 7 bases. This CDR3 region has 15 residues. Germline CDR1 SGHRS, CDR2 YFSETQ. J gave up 3 bases and V 2 bases, and 8 bases lay outside the gene matches. CDR3 coding DNA: TGCGCCAGCAGCTTCGACAACCGGGACAGCTACGAGCAGTACTTC. Its protein product is CASSFDNRDSYEQYF.

The chain employs TRBV9 and TRBJ1-6; 8 bases match TRBD1. The ends lost 4 bases at V and 12 bases at J; junction bases unmatched: 15. The CDR3 totals 16 residues. Germline CDR1 reads SGDLS; CDR2 reads YYNGEE. CDR3: CASSPRGTGVRKPLHF. DNA for the CDR3: TGTGCCAGCAGCCCCCGTGGGACAGGAGTCCGGAAACCCCTCCACTTT.

The V gene is TRBV10-2, the J gene TRBJ1-1, with TRBD1 matching 7 bases. CDR3 size: 14 residues. With 7 bases clipped from V and 1 base from J, the junction kept 6 bases outside the gene matches. CDR1 WSHSY and CDR2 SAAADI come from the germline V gene. In nucleotides, the CDR3 is TGCGCCAGCATCCCGACAGGGAGGAACACTGAAGCTTTCTTT. This gives the protein CASIPTGRNTEAFF.

This clone was detected only once. This chain joins TRBV18 and TRBJ1-1; D gene ambiguous. Germline V gene lookup returns CDR1 KGHSH and CDR2 LQKENI. Trimming took 3 bases from V and 6 from J, leaving 11 bases between them. The CDR3 totals 13 residues. The CDR3 DNA reads as TGTGCCAGCTCACCTGGGGAGTTCGCTGAAGCTTTCTTT. Protein sequence: CASSPGEFAEAFF.

This clone was detected only once. This rearrangement joins TRBV29-1 to TRBJ2-1; 12 positions agree with TRBD2. The V segment lost 4 bases and the J segment 2 bases; nucleotides outside the gene matches: 0. CDR1 is SQVTM, CDR2 ANQGSEA, per germline. The CDR3 has 14 residues. CDR3 sequence (DNA): TGCAGCGTTGGGACTAGCGGGGCCTACAATGAGCAGTTCTTC. The encoded protein is CSVGTSGAYNEQFF.

The chain uses TRBV2 and TRBJ1-5; D is unclear. The V gene lost 3 bases and the J gene lost 6 bases, with 12 bases spanning the gap. CDR3 length: 14 amino acids. The germline gives CDR1 SNHLY, CDR2 FYNNEI. CDR3 bases: TGTGCCAGCAGTGATTCCGGGAAGGGTCAGCCCCAGCATTTT. Translating gives CASSDSGKGQPQHF.

The CDR3 loop is CAGGRIYGYTF. CDR3 DNA: TGTGCCGGAGGGCGTATTTATGGCTACACCTTC. This chain uses TRBV6-1 with TRBJ1-2, with D unresolved. Germline V gene sequence: CDR1 MNHNS, CDR2 SASEGT. The germline V and J ends were trimmed by 11 bases and 5 bases, with 12 bases remaining between them. The CDR3 spans 11 residues.

This chain's CDR3 is CASSPSQESNEKLFF. The CDR3 DNA sequence: TGTGCCAGCTCACCATCACAGGAGAGTAATGAAAAACTGTTTTTT. V usage is TRBV18 and J usage is TRBJ1-4, with D maybe TRBD1 (5 bases). The CDR3 runs 15 residues. V was clipped by 2 bases and J by 4 bases, with 11 bases between them. From germline, CDR1 is KGHSH and CDR2 LQKENI. Full variable domain (rest looked up from reference TRBV18 and TRBJ1-4): NAGVMQNPRHLVRRRGQEARLRCSPMKGHSHVYWYRQLPEEGLKFMVYLQKENIIDESGMPKERFSAEFPKEGPSILRIQQVVRGDSAAYFCASSPSQESNEKLFFGSGTQLSVL.

V usage is TRBV7-9 and J usage is TRBJ1-1; 11 bases fit TRBD1. From germline, CDR1 is SEHNR and CDR2 FQNEAQ (reference sequence). The CDR3 spans 15 residues. After removal of 5 bases from V and 7 bases from J, the junction contained 9 bases not matched to a gene. In DNA, the CDR3 is TGTGCCAGCAGCGCAAGAGGACAGGGGGCGAGTGAAGCTTTCTTT. This codes for CASSARGQGASEAFF.

This clone appeared once. This chain uses TRBV6-1 with TRBJ2-1; TRBD1 matches at 11 bases. The CDR3 contains 13 residues. The V and J ends lost 7 bases and 7 bases, in that order; junction bases with no gene match: 3. In germline, CDR1 is MNHNS, CDR2 SASEGT. CDR3 loop: CASKGQGVNEQFF. The CDR3 DNA reads TGTGCCAGCAAGGGACAGGGGGTAAATGAGCAGTTCTTC.

This clone came up once. V is TRBV11-2 and J is TRBJ1-1, with a possible D match to TRBD1 (5 bases). Looked up from germline, CDR1 is SGHAT and CDR2 is FQNNGV. The CDR3 consists of 13 residues. Trimming removed 5 bases from V and 5 bases from J, with 12 bases in between. The DNA for the CDR3 is TGTGCCAGCAGCCTCTCAGGGTTAACTGAAGCTTTCTTT. Amino acid sequence: CASSLSGLTEAFF.

The chain has TRBV30 and TRBJ2-5, with 9 positions matching TRBD1. The CDR3 has 17 amino acids. The germline gives CDR1 GTSNPN, CDR2 SVGIG (reference sequence). The V and J ends lost 7 bases and 2 bases, in that order; junction bases with no gene match: 17. This CDR3 reads CALARTGEYIVQETQYF. The CDR3 bases are TGTGCCTTGGCCCGGACAGGGGAATATATCGTACAAGAGACCCAGTACTTC.

This chain links TRBV11-2 with TRBJ1-2; possibly TRBD1 for D (6 bases). Trimming cost V 1 base and J 2 bases, with 8 bases left between them. Germline assignment: CDR1 SGHAT and CDR2 FQNNGV. The CDR3 has 14 amino acids. CDR3 sequence (DNA): TGTGCCAGCAGCTTAGGGGGGCAAAACTATGGCTACACCTTC. Its translation: CASSLGGQNYGYTF.

The J gene is TRBJ2-1, the V gene TRBV18; possibly TRBD2 for D (5 bases). Germline V lookup: CDR1 KGHSH, CDR2 LQKENI. V lost 3 bases and J lost 5, with 17 bases in between. CDR3 length: 16 residues. The DNA of the CDR3 is TGTGCCAGCTCACCTCCTTCCGGGGTTCCGGACAATGAGCAGTTCTTC. Translated, it gives CASSPPSGVPDNEQFF.

This clone has only one observation. V and J are TRBV2 and TRBJ2-1, with 12 bases that match TRBD2. Germline loops: CDR1 SNHLY, CDR2 FYNNEI. The V segment lost 7 bases and the J segment 8 bases; nucleotides outside the gene matches: 6. The CDR3 is made up of 14 amino acids. The CDR3 region has the DNA TGTGCCAGCAATAGACTAGCGGGAGTCGATGAGCAGTTCTTC. The encoded protein is CASNRLAGVDEQFF.

The chain couples TRBV30 to TRBJ2-7; 8 bases fit TRBD2. Per the germline V gene, CDR1 is GTSNPN and CDR2 is SVGIG (reference sequence). The CDR3 loop spans 19 amino acids. Germline trimming cut 1 base from V and 4 bases from J; bases unmatched to any gene: 21. The CDR3 DNA reads TGTGCCTGGAGTGACACGGTACGGATCGCGGGAGGCCCGGGGTACGAGCAGTACTTC. Protein: CAWSDTVRIAGGPGYEQYF.

The rearrangement joins TRBV19 to TRBJ2-1, with D perhaps TRBD2 (6 bases). CDR1 LNHDA and CDR2 SQIVND come from the germline V gene (reference sequence). The CDR3 contains 17 residues. V lost 1 base to trimming and J lost 0 bases, with 13 bases between them. CDR3 sequence reads: CASSIGRRDSSYNEQFF. The CDR3 nucleotides read TGTGCCAGTAGTATAGGCCGGCGGGATTCCTCCTACAATGAGCAGTTCTTC.

The genes are TRBV27 and TRBJ1-3, with 7 bases identical to TRBD1. V shed 8 bases, J shed 0 bases, and the junction held 19 bases outside the gene matches. The CDR3 totals 19 residues. The germline CDR1 and CDR2 sequences are MNHEY and SMNVEV (reference sequence). The CDR3 region has the DNA TGTGCCAGCCCGCCTCCTAAGCAGGGGGAAAAGAGCTCTGGAAACACCATATATTTT. Translated: CASPPPKQGEKSSGNTIYF.

The V gene is TRBV11-3, the J gene TRBJ1-1, with no clear D. Deletions cut 4 bases from V and 1 base from J, with 7 bases between. The CDR3 consists of 13 residues. Germline values: CDR1 SGHNT, CDR2 YENEEA. The CDR3 DNA follows: TGTGCCAGCAGCTCCCGACAGAACACTGAAGCTTTCTTT. Residues: CASSSRQNTEAFF.

The rearrangement links TRBV6-6 to TRBJ2-5; 7 nucleotides match TRBD1. The germline V gene encodes CDR1 MNHNY and CDR2 SVGAGI (reference sequence). The CDR3 spans 14 residues. Germline trimming cut 8 bases from V and 4 bases from J; bases unmatched to any gene: 10. This CDR3 is CASRDSGRGETQYF. In DNA form, the CDR3 reads TGTGCCAGCCGGGACAGCGGTCGCGGAGAGACCCAGTACTTC.

This clone was counted between two and nine times. V is TRBV18 and J is TRBJ2-5, with 8 bases identical to TRBD1. V shed 4 bases, J shed 5 bases, and the junction held 0 bases outside the gene matches. This CDR3 has 12 residues. The germline CDR1 and CDR2 sequences are KGHSH and LQKENI. Here the CDR3 DNA reads TGTGCCAGCTCACGACAGGGGGAGACCCAGTACTTC. It is translated as CASSRQGETQYF.

The genes are TRBV7-9 and TRBJ1-2, with unresolved D. The germline V gene encodes CDR1 SEHNR and CDR2 FQNEAQ (reference sequence). This CDR3 is built from 14 residues. V dropped 2 bases and J dropped 2 bases, with 9 bases sitting between them. Here the CDR3 reads CASSLSLANYGYTF. CDR3 nucleotide sequence: TGTGCCAGCAGCTTAAGTTTAGCAAACTATGGCTACACCTTC.

The gene calls are TRBV11-2 and TRBJ2-1; weak D call: TRBD2 (5 bases). The CDR3 contains 13 residues. The ends were cut back, 5 bases at V and 2 bases at J, with 7 bases in the middle. In germline, CDR1 is SGHAT, CDR2 FQNNGV. The DNA for the CDR3 is TGTGCCAGCAGCCGAGGGACCTACAATGAGCAGTTCTTC. Residues: CASSRGTYNEQFF.

The chain is built from TRBV7-9 and TRBJ1-1; D perhaps matches TRBD1 (5 bases). The germline CDR1 and CDR2 sequences are SEHNR and FQNEAQ (reference sequence). With 5 bases removed from V and 7 bases from J, the gap between germline ends came to 17 bases. This CDR3 is built from 14 residues. CDR3 protein: CASSVLSDSSEAFF. The CDR3 coding sequence is TGTGCCAGCAGCGTCCTCTCCGACAGCAGTGAAGCTTTCTTT.

The chain couples TRBV2 to TRBJ1-2; maybe TRBD1 (5 bases). The CDR3 is 12 amino acids. CDR1 is SNHLY and CDR2 is FYNNEI in the germline V gene. Trimming removed 10 bases from V and 8 bases from J, with 17 bases in between. CDR3 sequence reads: CATSTGLLGYTF. The DNA for the CDR3 is TGTGCCACTTCCACAGGTTTGCTAGGCTACACCTTC.

This chain connects TRBV11-2 to TRBJ2-7; D is unresolved. This CDR3 has 12 amino acids. Germline CDR1 is SGHAT and CDR2 is FQNNGV. V lost 0 bases to trimming and J lost 6 bases, with 6 bases between them. The CDR3 DNA reads TGTGCCAGCAGCTTAGATCGAGGCGAGCAGTACTTC. It specifies CASSLDRGEQYF.

This clone has a handful of counts. This chain uses TRBV19 with TRBJ1-1; 7 bases align to TRBD1. The V segment lost 5 bases and the J segment 1 base; nucleotides outside the gene matches: 4. The germline CDR1 and CDR2 sequences are LNHDA and SQIVND (reference sequence). The CDR3 length is 14 residues. The chain's CDR3 is CASSPRTGNTEAFF. The CDR3 DNA sequence: TGTGCCAGTAGTCCCCGGACAGGGAACACTGAAGCTTTCTTT.